One TCR beta chain is described in this entry. What it binds is unknown. The gene names here belong to mouse. The observed sequence ends 1 residue before the CDR3 terminus, with the missing tail filled in from the germline J gene. Repertoires were generated with immunoSEQ multiplex PCR, while TCRdb's copy carries only in-frame clones and drops some. The table lists several thousand clones, 36% of them singletons. The data belong to a study of tissue T cells after allogeneic stem cell transplantation. General study findings and limits: Some tissue clones might be persisting host cells; their alloreactivity or antigen specificity was not determined. Only a limited share of tissue TCRs appeared in blood or spleen.

Time point indicated: mouse harvest day 14 after allogeneic transplant. Tail vein injection delivered 10^7 T-cell-depleted bone marrow cells and 10^6 splenic CD5+ T cells. With V trimmed by 4 bases and J by 5 bases, 9 bases remained unmatched. Germline V lookup: CDR1 LGHDT, CDR2 YNNKQL (reference sequence). This CDR3 region has 15 residues. Material for sequencing was skin. The source is a female BALB/c mouse given C57BL/6 T cells with graft-versus-host disease after an allogeneic hematopoietic cell transplant. The V gene is TRBV4, the J gene TRBJ2-7; TRBD2 matches at 9 bases. Partial CDR3 DNA: TGTGCCAGCAGCTTATTGGACTGGGGAGGAGATGAACAGTAC. Translating it yields CASSLLDWGGDEQY. The CDR3 reads in full as CASSLLDWGGDEQYF.